This entry lists 27 T cell receptor beta chains sequenced from one sample in a study of neurological immune-mediated disorders. TCRdb re-called the 5' RACE reads through MiXCR, storing one row per CDR3 protein. Here the sample spans 65,000 to 95,000 distinct CDR3 sequences, roughly 4.8% being singletons. Material: PBMCs. The receptor source for this set is a woman aged 25 to 39 with multiple sclerosis.

This clonotype was seen at least ten times. The V call is TRBV3-1, the J call TRBJ1-5; D gene ambiguous. From germline, CDR1 is LGHDT and CDR2 YNNKEL (reference sequence). This CDR3 contains 13 residues. V gave up 0 bases and J gave up 7 bases, with 7 bases separating them. In DNA form, the CDR3 reads TGTGCCAGCAGCCAAGATCGAGGACAGCCCCAGCATTTT. This encodes CASSQDRGQPQHF.

The chain is built from TRBV20-1 and TRBJ2-7, with 8 bases identical to TRBD2. CDR1 DFQATT and CDR2 SNEGSKA come from the germline V gene (reference sequence). This CDR3 has 13 amino acids. Losses at the gene ends were 7 bases for V and 6 bases for J; bases not matched to a gene: 11. For the CDR3, the DNA is TGCAGTGATAGTCCTACGGGGGGGTCCGAGCAGTACTTC. Its protein product is CSDSPTGGSEQYF.

In its sample, this clonotype was seen many times. V is TRBV10-3 and J is TRBJ2-7; 11 positions agree with TRBD1. Trimming took 3 bases from V and 2 from J; bases not matched to a gene: 6. Germline V lookup: CDR1 ENHRY, CDR2 SYGVKD. This CDR3 region has 16 residues. The CDR3 loop is CAISDPGQGGTYEQYF. As DNA, the CDR3 is TGTGCCATCAGTGACCCGGGACAGGGGGGGACCTACGAGCAGTACTTC.

This clonotype was counted many times. This chain connects TRBV10-2 to TRBJ2-5; 15 bases agree with TRBD2. Germline-derived CDR1 and CDR2 are WSHSY and SAAADI. The CDR3 extends over 14 amino acids. V shed 8 bases and J 9 bases; nucleotides not matched to a gene: 7. CDR3 amino acids: CASGGLAGGTAQYF. In DNA form, the CDR3 reads TGCGCCAGCGGGGGACTAGCGGGGGGTACGGCCCAGTACTTC.

This clonotype came up many times. V is TRBV10-3 and J is TRBJ1-1; 9 bases match TRBD1. Germline V gives CDR1 ENHRY, CDR2 SYGVKD. Trimming cost V 6 bases and J 5 bases; bases outside gene matches: 7. CDR3 length: 14 amino acids. The CDR3 bases are TGTGCCATCAGCGAAAGGACAGGGGAAACTGAAGCTTTCTTT. Its translation is CAISERTGETEAFF.

This clonotype has just a few counts. CDR3 nucleotide sequence: TGTGCCAGCAGCCCCGGACAGGTTCGTGGGGAGCAGTACTTC. It is translated as CASSPGQVRGEQYF. The V call is TRBV3-1, the J call TRBJ2-7; the match to TRBD1 covers 7 bases. Trimming removed 4 bases from V and 7 bases from J; junction bases left unmatched: 10. Per the germline V gene, CDR1 is LGHDT and CDR2 is YNNKEL (reference sequence). This CDR3 comprises 14 residues.

Concerning this clonotype: It may be a read error: a sequence one base away is much more abundant. The CDR3 DNA is TGTGCCAGCAGCGTAGCGGTCAGCTCACAAGAGAACCAGTACTTC. Translated, it gives CASSVAVSSQENQYF. The gene calls are TRBV9 and TRBJ2-5; D not resolved. The CDR3 sequence is 15 residues long. Germline V gene data show CDR1 as SGDLS and CDR2 as YYNGEE.

This clonotype ranks as medium-sized (0.01 to 0.1%). CDR3 DNA: TGCGCCAGCAGCCCTCTTTCTAGCGGGGCATACAATGAGCAGTTCTTC. Residues: CASSPLSSGAYNEQFF. J is TRBJ2-1 and V is TRBV5-1; 9 bases match TRBD2. The CDR3 has 16 residues. V lost 4 bases, J lost 4 bases, and 9 bases stayed unmatched. Germline V gene lookup returns CDR1 SGHRS and CDR2 YFSETQ.

This chain links TRBV27 with TRBJ2-7, with 7 bases fitting TRBD2. The CDR3 runs 14 residues. The junction had 4 bases not matched to a gene; V was cut back by 0 bases and J by 5 bases. Per germline, CDR1 MNHEY and CDR2 SMNVEV (reference sequence). The CDR3 is CASSLSASGDEQYF. In DNA, the CDR3 is TGTGCCAGCAGTTTATCGGCTAGCGGTGACGAGCAGTACTTC.

This clonotype was observed at least ten times. The V gene is TRBV5-1, the J gene TRBJ2-2; D possibly corresponds to TRBD1 (6 bases). Germline CDR1 and CDR2: SGHRS and YFSETQ. CDR3 length: 13 residues. Deletions cut 4 bases from V and 5 bases from J, with 9 bases between. The CDR3 region is CASSPGQTGELFF. CDR3 nucleotide sequence: TGCGCCAGCAGCCCCGGACAGACCGGGGAGCTGTTTTTT. Supplemented by reference TRBV5-1 and TRBJ2-2, the full variable domain reads KAGVTQTPRYLIKTRGQQVTLSCSPISGHRSVSWYQQTPGQGLQFLFEYFSETQRNKGNFPGRFSGRQFSNSRSEMNVSTLELGDSALYLCASSPGQTGELFFGEGSRLTVL.

This clonotype was counted many times. The chain uses TRBV10-2 and TRBJ2-2, with D perhaps matching TRBD2 (6 bases). The V end lost 7 bases, the J end lost 7 bases, and 13 bases lay between the germline ends. CDR1 WSHSY and CDR2 SAAADI come from the germline V gene. The CDR3 length is 13 residues. CDR3 protein: CASTRRADGELFF. CDR3 DNA: TGCGCCAGCACAAGGAGGGCTGACGGGGAGCTGTTTTTT.

This clonotype came up a few times. V is TRBV20-1 and J is TRBJ1-1, with 7 bases that match TRBD1. This CDR3 comprises 15 residues. Trimming removed 5 bases from V and 5 bases from J; junction bases left unmatched: 14. Germline-derived CDR1 and CDR2 are DFQATT and SNEGSKA (reference sequence). The DNA for the CDR3 is TGCAGTGCTGGCCAGGGACAGACCTTGGGGACTGAAGCTTTCTTT. The encoded protein is CSAGQGQTLGTEAFF.

This clonotype came up many times. The chain carries TRBV20-1 and TRBJ1-2; 7 nucleotides match TRBD1. In germline, CDR1 is DFQATT, CDR2 SNEGSKA (reference sequence). The CDR3 extends over 13 amino acids. Trimming removed 2 bases from V and 1 base from J; junction bases left unmatched: 1. CDR3 coding DNA: TGCAGTGCTAGACAGGGGGTTAACTATGGCTACACCTTC. Protein product: CSARQGVNYGYTF.

This clonotype has at least ten counts. This sequence joins TRBV20-1 and TRBJ1-1, with D maybe TRBD1 (6 bases). This CDR3 contains 15 residues. Germline CDR1 reads DFQATT; CDR2 reads SNEGSKA (reference sequence). The V end lost 1 base, the J end lost 1 base, and 13 bases lay between the germline ends. CDR3 in amino acids: CSARAPGTKNTEAFF. The CDR3 coding sequence is TGCAGTGCTAGAGCCCCCGGGACAAAGAACACTGAAGCTTTCTTT.

Many counts were recorded for this clonotype. The V gene is TRBV5-1, the J gene TRBJ1-4, with D perhaps TRBD1 (6 bases). Trimming pared 0 bases from V and 8 bases from J, leaving 14 bases between. The CDR3 is 15 amino acids. Germline CDR1 SGHRS, CDR2 YFSETQ. CDR3 loop: CASSLEGRGFEKLFF. CDR3 sequence (DNA): TGCGCCAGCAGCTTGGAAGGCAGGGGCTTCGAAAAACTGTTTTTT.

This clonotype was observed many times. This chain connects TRBV5-1 to TRBJ1-1; weak D call: TRBD1 (5 bases). The CDR3 has 14 amino acids. The V and J ends lost 0 bases and 3 bases respectively, with 9 bases between them. Germline CDR1 is SGHRS and CDR2 is YFSETQ. CDR3 in DNA: TGCGCCAGCAGCTTGGGGAGGGACGACACTGAAGCTTTCTTT. Its protein product is CASSLGRDDTEAFF.

In its sample, this clonotype was seen many times. The CDR3 nucleotides read TGTGCCAGCAGCAGACTAGCGGGGACTAACACCGGGGAGCTGTTTTTT. Its protein is CASSRLAGTNTGELFF. The chain combines TRBV27 with TRBJ2-2; TRBD2 agrees at 11 bases. Germline CDR1 reads MNHEY; CDR2 reads SMNVEV (reference sequence). This CDR3 has 16 residues. The V and J ends lost 6 bases and 2 bases, in that order; junction bases with no gene match: 5.

This clonotype showed up many times. This rearrangement joins TRBV28 to TRBJ2-5; 8 nucleotides align to TRBD1. V trimming: 6 bases; J trimming: 7 bases; junction bases outside the gene matches: 10. The germline gives CDR1 MDHEN, CDR2 SYDVKM. The CDR3 is made up of 14 amino acids. As DNA, the CDR3 is TGTGCCAGCAGCTGGGGGACAGGACGAGGGACCCAGTACTTC. The encoded protein is CASSWGTGRGTQYF.

Ten or more counts support this clonotype. The chain links TRBV5-4 to TRBJ2-3; D possibly uses TRBD1 or TRBD2 (5 bases each). The CDR3 has 15 amino acids. Trimming stripped 0 bases from V and 1 base from J, with 9 bases between. Germline V gene lookup returns CDR1 SGHNT and CDR2 YYREEE (reference sequence). DNA for the CDR3: TGTGCCAGCAGCTTGGAAGGGACCCGCACAGATACGCAGTATTTT. Protein sequence: CASSLEGTRTDTQYF.

This clonotype has at least ten counts. The chain couples TRBV20-1 to TRBJ2-3, with 8 positions matching TRBD2. CDR3 size: 16 residues. Germline CDR1 is DFQATT and CDR2 is SNEGSKA (reference sequence). Trimming cost V 3 bases and J 2 bases; bases outside gene matches: 10. CDR3 nucleotides: TGCAGTGCTAGGTACCCGGGGGGGCCCTTCACAGATACGCAGTATTTT. Translation: CSARYPGGPFTDTQYF.

This clonotype was observed at least ten times. The CDR3 protein is CASSLGGVENIQYF. In DNA, the CDR3 is TGCGCCAGCAGCTTGGGAGGGGTAGAAAACATTCAGTACTTC. This rearrangement joins TRBV5-1 to TRBJ2-4, with D perhaps TRBD1 or TRBD2 (5 bases each). Germline CDR1 and CDR2: SGHRS and YFSETQ. The V and J ends lost 0 bases and 5 bases respectively, with 9 bases between them. The length of the CDR3 is 14 residues.

The CDR3 sequence: CSARDSVYNEQFF. CDR3 coding DNA: TGCAGTGCTAGGGACAGCGTGTACAATGAGCAGTTCTTC. The rearrangement links TRBV20-1 to TRBJ2-1; TRBD1 is a possible D gene (6 bases). The CDR3 runs 13 residues. V lost 3 bases and J lost 4, with 10 bases in between. The germline V gene has CDR1 DFQATT and CDR2 SNEGSKA (reference sequence).

Note on this clonotype: The limits of the CDR3 on the DNA are not certain, so only TCRdb's listed CDR3 is given. The rearrangement joins TRBV5-1 to TRBJ2-5; TRBD1, as called in the table, went unchecked against the DNA. The length of the CDR3 is 20 amino acids, counting both ends. CDR1 is SGHRS and CDR2 is YFSETQ in the germline V gene. CDR3 protein: CASSFYICSAITGGKETQYF.

This clonotype appeared many times. This sequence joins TRBV12-3 or TRBV12-4 and TRBJ2-2; weak D call: TRBD1 (5 bases). The V end was cut by 4 bases, the J end by 2 bases, with 11 bases between. The CDR3 covers 15 residues. The CDR3 nucleotides read TGTGCCAGCAGTTCCTCGACAGTTAACACCGGGGAGCTGTTTTTT. It is translated as CASSSSTVNTGELFF.

J is TRBJ2-1 and V is TRBV20-1; D is unclear. The CDR3 is 15 residues long. Germline V gene lookup returns CDR1 DFQATT and CDR2 SNEGSKA (reference sequence). Between the trimmed V and J ends, which lost 6 bases and 7 bases, there was a span of 22 bases. CDR3 coding DNA: TGCAGTGCCAGGACCATTTTGAATCTGGGGAATGAGCAGTTCTTC. Residues: CSARTILNLGNEQFF.

This clonotype was detected many times. J is TRBJ2-7 and V is TRBV20-1; 12 nucleotides agree with TRBD1. The CDR3 is 16 residues long. V gave up 1 base and J gave up 4 bases; unmatched junction bases: 8. Germline loops: CDR1 DFQATT, CDR2 SNEGSKA (reference sequence). This CDR3 reads CSARARGTGGVYEQYV. In nucleotides, the CDR3 is TGCAGTGCTAGAGCTCGAGGGACAGGGGGCGTATACGAGCAGTACGTC.

The chain combines TRBV20-1 with TRBJ2-3, with a tentative D call TRBD2 (6 bases). Germline values: CDR1 DFQATT, CDR2 SNEGSKA (reference sequence). The CDR3 runs to 11 residues. V shed 5 bases and J shed 5 bases, with 8 bases lying between them. This CDR3 is CSAGRGDTQYF. The CDR3 bases are TGCAGTGCTGGGCGGGGAGATACGCAGTATTTT.